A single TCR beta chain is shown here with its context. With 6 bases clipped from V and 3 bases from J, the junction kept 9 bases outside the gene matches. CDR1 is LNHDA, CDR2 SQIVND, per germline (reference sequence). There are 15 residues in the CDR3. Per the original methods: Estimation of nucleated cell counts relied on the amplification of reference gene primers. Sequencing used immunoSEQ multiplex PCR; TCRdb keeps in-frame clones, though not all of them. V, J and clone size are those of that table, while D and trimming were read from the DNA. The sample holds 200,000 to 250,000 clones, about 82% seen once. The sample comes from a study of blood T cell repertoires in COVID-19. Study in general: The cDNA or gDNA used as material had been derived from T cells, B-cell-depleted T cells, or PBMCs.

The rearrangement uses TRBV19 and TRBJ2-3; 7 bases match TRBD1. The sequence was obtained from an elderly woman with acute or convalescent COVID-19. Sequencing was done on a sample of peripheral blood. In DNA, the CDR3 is TGTGCCAGTAGGCCCGGGACAGTGTCAACAGATACGCAGTATTTT. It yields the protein CASRPGTVSTDTQYF.